This passage covers 28 T cell receptor beta chains from one sample sequenced in a study of shared clonotypes between healthy human individuals. The table came from immunoSEQ multiplex PCR; TCRdb's copy has only in-frame clones and leaves some out. This table has about 480,000 clones, 60% to 80% appearing once. What was sequenced was PBMCs. The origin of the receptors is a woman aged 40-49 years in good health. Some clones in this sample may be carry-over from other donors' samples.

The chain combines TRBV11-2 with TRBJ2-3, with 15 positions matching TRBD2. V lost 3 bases to trimming and J lost 0 bases; unmatched junction nucleotides: 4. Germline V gene data show CDR1 as SGHAT and CDR2 as FQNNGV. The CDR3 runs to 18 residues. CDR3 amino acids: CASSFGTSGRPSTDTQYF. The CDR3 DNA is TGTGCCAGCAGCTTTGGGACTAGCGGGAGGCCGAGCACAGATACGCAGTATTTT.

The chain recombines TRBV6-1 with TRBJ2-3, with 10 positions matching TRBD1. The length of the CDR3 is 18 residues. J was trimmed by 4 bases and V by 3 bases; bases with no gene match: 13. Germline loops: CDR1 MNHNS, CDR2 SASEGT. CDR3 nucleotides: TGTGCCAGCAGTGACAAAGGCTTCGACAGGGGGCGTTCAGATACGCAGTATTTT. Translating gives CASSDKGFDRGRSDTQYF.

The chain has TRBV10-3 and TRBJ2-7, with D hard to call. The CDR3 extends over 16 amino acids. Per germline, CDR1 ENHRY and CDR2 SYGVKD. With 0 bases removed from V and 3 bases from J, the gap between germline ends came to 15 bases. The CDR3 DNA follows: TGTGCCATCAGTGAGTCAGGTCGTGGGTCAGACTACGAGCAGTACTTC. This sequence encodes CAISESGRGSDYEQYF.

In its sample, this clone was seen a few times. The V and J genes are TRBV28 and TRBJ2-7, with TRBD1 as a possible D gene (6 bases). The germline V gene encodes CDR1 MDHEN and CDR2 SYDVKM. Deletions cut 2 bases from V and 7 bases from J, with 12 bases between. The CDR3 contains 13 residues. The CDR3 here is CASSLGGWKEQYF. DNA for the CDR3: TGTGCCAGCAGTTTAGGGGGCTGGAAAGAGCAGTACTTC.

The V call is TRBV7-8, the J call TRBJ1-2; 7 nucleotides match TRBD1. The CDR3 loop spans 13 amino acids. CDR1 is SGHVS and CDR2 is FQNEAQ in the germline V gene. V lost 4 bases and J lost 6; bases outside the gene matches: 5. CDR3 in amino acids: CASSSNTGDGYTF. The CDR3 nucleotides read TGTGCCAGCAGCTCAAACACAGGGGATGGCTACACCTTC.

This clone was seen a few times. The chain carries TRBV23-1 and TRBJ1-5; no firm D call. TRBV23-1 is assigned to the ORF class and has an uncertain function. CDR3 length: 15 residues. V lost 0 bases, J lost 5 bases, and 11 bases lay in between. The CDR3, as DNA: TGCGCCAGCAGTCAATCTAGGACCTATGATCAGCCCCAGCATTTT. This translates into CASSQSRTYDQPQHF.

The rearrangement uses TRBV7-2 and TRBJ2-2; maybe TRBD1 (6 bases). Germline V gene lookup returns CDR1 SGHTA and CDR2 FQGNSA. Trimming stripped 2 bases from V and 4 bases from J, with 17 bases between. This CDR3 is 17 amino acids long. CDR3 coding DNA: TGTGCCAGCAGCTTATGGGGTTTGACAGGAGGCACCGGGGAGCTGTTTTTT. Translating it yields CASSLWGLTGGTGELFF.

The chain is built from TRBV6-6 and TRBJ2-2; no clear D gene. The CDR3 contains 12 residues. The germline CDR1 and CDR2 sequences are MNHNY and SVGAGI (reference sequence). Deletions cut 6 bases from V and 3 bases from J, with 5 bases between. CDR3 sequence: CASREYTGELFF. The CDR3 DNA reads as TGTGCCAGCAGGGAGTACACCGGGGAGCTGTTTTTT.

J is TRBJ2-7 and V is TRBV7-9; 7 bases align to TRBD2. The V gene's germline CDR1 is SEHNR and CDR2 FQNEAQ (reference sequence). Trimming removed 4 bases from V and 2 bases from J; junction bases left unmatched: 8. The CDR3 is 15 residues long. CDR3 loop: CASSSAGRGAYEQYF. The CDR3 coding sequence is TGTGCCAGCAGCTCAGCAGGGAGGGGTGCCTACGAGCAGTACTTC.

The V call is TRBV19, the J call TRBJ2-7; no clear D gene. The germline V and J ends were trimmed by 0 bases and 4 bases, with 7 bases remaining between them. This CDR3 is 13 amino acids long. Germline V lookup: CDR1 LNHDA, CDR2 SQIVND (reference sequence). CDR3 loop: CASSIDPRYEQYF. CDR3 in DNA: TGTGCCAGTAGTATAGATCCACGGTACGAGCAGTACTTC.

The chain is built from TRBV5-1 and TRBJ2-7, with D possibly being TRBD1 or TRBD2 (5 bases each). The CDR3 totals 14 residues. V shed 0 bases and J shed 2 bases, with 9 bases lying between them. Looked up from germline, CDR1 is SGHRS and CDR2 is YFSETQ. The CDR3 sequence is CASSLDRRAYEQYF. The CDR3 region has the DNA TGCGCCAGCAGCTTGGACAGGCGGGCCTACGAGCAGTACTTC.

The chain has TRBV27 and TRBJ2-7; D is ambiguous. V was pared by 6 bases and J by 3 bases, with 15 bases between. The CDR3 length is 14 residues. CDR1 MNHEY and CDR2 SMNVEV come from the germline V gene (reference sequence). The CDR3: CASSLRESGYEQYF. As DNA, the CDR3 is TGTGCCAGCAGCCTTCGCGAATCAGGCTACGAGCAGTACTTC.

V gene TRBV19 combines with J gene TRBJ2-7; tentatively, D is TRBD2 (6 bases). The V gene lost 6 bases and the J gene lost 3 bases, with 15 bases spanning the gap. The germline V gene has CDR1 LNHDA and CDR2 SQIVND (reference sequence). This CDR3 has 14 amino acids. CDR3 sequence reads: CASSAGGVSYEQYF. CDR3 coding DNA: TGTGCCAGTAGCGCGGGCGGGGTCAGCTACGAGCAGTACTTC.

A word on this clone: Within the sample, other DNA sequences also encode this same CDR3. The chain recombines TRBV18 with TRBJ2-5; tentatively, D is TRBD1 (6 bases). This CDR3 is built from 13 residues. CDR1 and CDR2 from the germline V gene are KGHSH and LQKENI. V was shortened by 2 bases and J by 5 bases, with 9 bases between the two germline ends. CDR3: CASSPGQRETQYF. Here the CDR3 DNA reads TGTGCCAGCTCACCAGGACAGAGGGAGACCCAGTACTTC.

For this clone: The same CDR3 arises from other DNA sequences in this sample as well. The chain joins TRBV18 to TRBJ2-7, with D unresolved. Germline V lookup: CDR1 KGHSH, CDR2 LQKENI. The length of the CDR3 is 14 residues. Trimming removed 0 bases from V and 3 bases from J, with 9 bases in between. The CDR3 sequence: CASSPPQANYEQYF. The CDR3 nucleotides are TGTGCCAGCTCACCACCGCAAGCCAACTACGAGCAGTACTTC. Variable domain in full (rest from reference TRBV18 and TRBJ2-7): NAGVMQNPRHLVRRRGQEARLRCSPMKGHSHVYWYRQLPEEGLKFMVYLQKENIIDESGMPKERFSAEFPKEGPSILRIQQVVRGDSAAYFCASSPPQANYEQYFGPGTRLTVT.

A word on this clone: This clone may be a read error of a much larger clone one base away. The V gene is TRBV5-4, the J gene TRBJ2-7; 10 bases line up with TRBD2. The length of the CDR3 is 14 residues. Per germline, CDR1 SGHNT and CDR2 YYREEE (reference sequence). Unmatched junction bases numbered 1, after V lost 4 bases and J lost 0 bases. CDR3 protein: CASSASGSSYEQYF. CDR3 nucleotide sequence: TGTGCCAGCAGCGCTAGCGGGAGCTCCTACGAGCAGTACTTC.

This clone has a handful of counts. The DNA of the CDR3 is TGTGCCAGCACCCTGACTCCAGCGGGAGGCCAAGAGCAGTACTTC. This codes for CASTLTPAGGQEQYF. This chain joins TRBV2 and TRBJ2-7, with 9 bases lining up with TRBD2. V shed 7 bases and J 7 bases; nucleotides not matched to a gene: 14. The germline V gene has CDR1 SNHLY and CDR2 FYNNEI. CDR3 length equals 15 residues.

V is TRBV6-6 and J is TRBJ2-1; D remains unclear. The germline gives CDR1 MNHNY, CDR2 SVGAGI (reference sequence). V was pared by 2 bases and J by 2 bases, with 7 bases between. This CDR3 spans 14 amino acids. The CDR3 bases are TGTGCCAGCAGTTACGGGTTCCCCTACAATGAGCAGTTCTTC. It translates to CASSYGFPYNEQFF.

As to this clone: Within the sample, other DNA sequences also encode this same CDR3. The rearrangement links TRBV18 to TRBJ2-7; D is unresolved. This CDR3 has 14 amino acids. V lost 0 bases and J lost 2, with 8 bases in between. Germline V gene sequence: CDR1 KGHSH, CDR2 LQKENI. This chain's CDR3 is CASSPPQGTYEQYF. For the CDR3, the DNA is TGTGCCAGCTCACCACCTCAAGGAACCTACGAGCAGTACTTC.

The rearrangement joins TRBV9 to TRBJ2-5; TRBD2 matches at 8 bases. Trimming at V came to 0 bases and at J to 4 bases, leaving 11 bases not matched to a gene. CDR1 and CDR2 from the germline V gene are SGDLS and YYNGEE. The CDR3 spans 17 residues. The CDR3 is CASSVGAGGSAGETQYF. The DNA of the CDR3 is TGTGCCAGCAGCGTAGGGGCGGGAGGAAGCGCTGGAGAGACCCAGTACTTC.

This clone came up a few times. The chain uses TRBV5-1 and TRBJ1-1; 7 bases line up with TRBD1. J was trimmed by 3 bases and V by 4 bases; bases with no gene match: 6. The germline CDR1 and CDR2 sequences are SGHRS and YFSETQ. The CDR3 loop spans 14 amino acids. CDR3 nucleotides: TGCGCCAGCAGCACCGGGACAGAGGACACTGAAGCTTTCTTT. Residues: CASSTGTEDTEAFF.

In its sample, this clone was seen a few times. The gene calls are TRBV7-9 and TRBJ2-2; D unclear. CDR3 length: 14 amino acids. CDR1 and CDR2 (germline): SEHNR, FQNEAQ (reference sequence). V gave up 5 bases and J gave up 0 bases, with 7 bases separating them. CDR3 protein: CASSTDANTGELFF. The CDR3 DNA reads TGTGCCAGCAGCACGGACGCGAACACCGGGGAGCTGTTTTTT.

V is TRBV7-2 and J is TRBJ2-2; 7 nucleotides agree with TRBD1. This CDR3 spans 17 amino acids. Losses at the gene ends were 2 bases for V and 0 bases for J; bases not matched to a gene: 6. Germline CDR1 is SGHTA and CDR2 is FQGNSA. The CDR3 DNA is TGTGCCAGCAGCTTATTAAGGGGGCCAACGAACACCGGGGAGCTGTTTTTT. Its protein product is CASSLLRGPTNTGELFF. The complete variable domain, with remaining parts taken from reference TRBV7-2 and TRBJ2-2, reads GAGVSQSPSNKVTEKGKDVELRCDPISGHTALYWYRQSLGQGLEFLIYFQGNSAPDKSGLPSDRFSAERTGGSVSTLTIQRTQQEDSAVYLCASSLLRGPTNTGELFFGEGSRLTVL.

This clone was counted once. This same CDR3 is encoded by further DNA sequences in the sample. The V call is TRBV28, the J call TRBJ1-2, with D possibly matching TRBD1 (6 bases). CDR3 length: 13 residues. Germline CDR1 MDHEN, CDR2 SYDVKM. V lost 3 bases, J lost 6 bases, and 11 bases lay in between. The chain's CDR3 is CASSLWGANGYTF. The CDR3 DNA is TGTGCCAGCAGTTTGTGGGGGGCTAATGGCTACACCTTC.

The chain has TRBV19 and TRBJ2-3; D remains ambiguous. Per germline, CDR1 LNHDA and CDR2 SQIVND (reference sequence). V was cut by 7 bases and J by 2 bases, with 10 bases left in between. CDR3 length: 13 amino acids. CDR3 nucleotide sequence: TGTGCCAGTACGGAGAAATTCACAGATACGCAGTATTTT. Its protein is CASTEKFTDTQYF.

The CDR3 loop reads CASSILGQGSPGELFF. For the CDR3, the DNA is TGTGCCAGTAGTATATTGGGACAGGGGTCCCCCGGGGAGCTGTTTTTT. V is TRBV19 and J is TRBJ2-2; 10 positions agree with TRBD1. The V segment lost 2 bases and the J segment 6 bases; nucleotides outside the gene matches: 6. In germline, CDR1 is LNHDA, CDR2 SQIVND (reference sequence). The CDR3 sequence is 16 residues long.

V gene TRBV29-1 combines with J gene TRBJ2-7; 7 bases fit TRBD1. Trimming at V came to 4 bases and at J to 3 bases, leaving 6 bases not matched to a gene. Germline assignment: CDR1 SQVTM and CDR2 ANQGSEA. The CDR3 covers 13 residues. The CDR3 here is CSVATGQHYEQYF. The CDR3 coding sequence is TGCAGCGTTGCTACGGGACAGCACTACGAGCAGTACTTC.

As for this clone: The sample has other DNA sequences that encode this CDR3 too. The CDR3 DNA follows: TGTGCCATCAGTGAGTCTAGAAGCAATGAGCAGTTCTTC. Translated: CAISESRSNEQFF. This chain joins TRBV10-3 and TRBJ2-1; D call uncertain. This CDR3 has 13 residues. The germline V and J ends were trimmed by 0 bases and 6 bases, with 6 bases remaining between them. The V gene's germline CDR1 is ENHRY and CDR2 SYGVKD.